Below, 6 T cell receptor beta chains from the same sample are listed, as sequenced in a study of PD-1 blockade in classical Hodgkin lymphoma. All patients relapsed after autologous stem cell transplantation, and brentuximab vedotin exposure varied. Assay: immunoSEQ multiplex PCR; the TCRdb copy retains only in-frame clones and omits some. The sample shows about 39,000 clones, almost 70% of them seen only once. The starting material was peripheral blood mononuclear cells (PBMCs), obtained before the second cycle of nivolumab. Receptors originate from a human donor with classical Hodgkin lymphoma.

The genes are TRBV5-1 and TRBJ2-1; a weak D match, TRBD2 (5 bases). Germline V gene lookup returns CDR1 SGHRS and CDR2 YFSETQ. This CDR3 has 16 residues. V lost 3 bases, J lost 0 bases, and 13 bases lay in between. The CDR3 sequence is CASSSAPGSSYNEQFF. The CDR3 DNA reads as TGCGCCAGCAGCTCAGCTCCGGGAAGCTCCTACAATGAGCAGTTCTTC.

The CDR3 here is CASRFRDGLNTEAFF. The CDR3 coding sequence is TGTGCCAGCAGGTTCCGAGACGGACTGAACACTGAAGCTTTCTTT. The rearrangement uses TRBV6-1 and TRBJ1-1; no clear D gene. V was trimmed by 6 bases and J by 0 bases, leaving 14 bases between them. The germline V gene encodes CDR1 MNHNS and CDR2 SASEGT. The CDR3 is 15 amino acids.

The rearrangement uses TRBV30 and TRBJ1-3, with D unresolved. The CDR3 sequence is 14 residues long. The germline V gene has CDR1 GTSNPN and CDR2 SVGIG (reference sequence). V was clipped by 1 base and J by 4 bases, with 11 bases between them. CDR3 sequence reads: CAWSGRVAGNTIYF. The CDR3, as DNA: TGTGCCTGGAGTGGTCGGGTGGCGGGAAACACCATATATTTT.

V is TRBV5-1 and J is TRBJ2-1; D uncertain. The CDR3 sequence is 14 residues long. V was clipped by 5 bases and J by 7 bases, with 16 bases between them. Germline CDR1 reads SGHRS; CDR2 reads YFSETQ. CDR3 residues: CASSERSHTNEQFF. The CDR3 coding sequence is TGCGCCAGCAGTGAGCGCTCCCACACGAATGAGCAGTTCTTC.

About this clone itself: The junction differs from germline at one of its ends, possibly a read error. This chain connects TRBV6-1 to TRBJ1-1; D unclear. The CDR3 contains 14 residues. Looked up from germline, CDR1 is MNHNS and CDR2 is SASEGT. CDR3 bases: TGTGCCAGCAGTGAAGCGCTTAGGTGGACTGTAGCTTTCTTT. Amino acids: CASSEALRWTVAFF.

J is TRBJ2-3 and V is TRBV2, with 14 bases matching TRBD2. This CDR3 spans 17 amino acids. The J segment lost 4 bases and the V segment lost 6 bases, leaving 9 bases of the junction unmatched. Germline lookup yields CDR1 SNHLY and CDR2 FYNNEI. The CDR3 DNA follows: TGTGCCAGCAGACTGGGACTAGCGGGAGTAAGGGCAGATACGCAGTATTTT. This translates into CASRLGLAGVRADTQYF. Looking up the rest from reference TRBV2 and TRBJ2-3 gives the full variable domain: EPEVTQTPSHQVTQMGQEVILRCVPISNHLYFYWYRQILGQKVEFLVSFYNNEISEKSEIFDDQFSVERPDGSNFTLKIRSTKLEDSAMYFCASRLGLAGVRADTQYFGPGTRLTVL.